Sequencing of this TCR beta chain was carried out in a study of blood T cells in healthy people across ages. Study-level results: In older individuals, TCR beta diversity per million T cells was lower, falling roughly linearly with age.

With a J-beta primer mix and a sample-barcoded 5' primer, a second PCR ran about 7 to 12 cycles. TCRdb processed the 5' RACE reads anew with MiXCR; each CDR3 protein has one entry. The sample has over a million distinct CDR3 sequences, 35% to 45% seen once; the top ten hold around 4%. This clonotype was detected a few times. Its antigen is unknown. From germline, CDR1 is LNHDA and CDR2 SQIVND (reference sequence). V was cut by 3 bases and J by 5 bases, with 13 bases left in between. This CDR3 comprises 14 residues. Sequencing was done on a sample of blood. This receptor was obtained from a woman aged 18-35 years in good health. The chain couples TRBV19 to TRBJ1-2; D unresolved. Here the CDR3 DNA reads TGTGCCAGTAGTATCGGAGGATCAAAGTATGGCTACACCTTC. This encodes CASSIGGSKYGYTF.